The clone carrying this T cell receptor (beta chain) showed up many times. Its antigen is not known. Bulk TCR libraries were made with methods that had been previously described and with listed TCR primers. One entry per CDR3 protein results from TCRdb running MiXCR on the PCR reads. The sample has about 65,000 distinct CDR3 sequences; roughly 18% are singletons. The data were obtained in a study of molecular identifiers for immune sequencing clone quantification. Study results and limitations: Over 98% of effector molecules, but under 1% in naive cells, were held by clones with more than 20 RNA copies. Clone sizes that are highly expanded could be underestimated when identical TCR molecules share a barcode.

The clonotype comes from a human donor in good health. Some libraries in this study had Jurkat cell RNA spiked in. Input material: naive CD8+ T cells from blood, with Jurkat cell RNA spiked in. The subset was: FACS-sorted CD8+CD4-CCR7+CD45RA+ naive T cells.

For the CDR3, the DNA is TGTGCCAGCAAGCGGGACACTGAAGCTTTCTTT. Translation: CASKRDTEAFF. This sequence joins TRBV28 and TRBJ1-1; D not resolved. The germline CDR1 and CDR2 sequences are MDHEN and SYDVKM. Trimming took 7 bases from V and 3 from J, leaving 6 bases between them. The CDR3 runs 11 residues.